These T cell receptor beta chains were read from a single sample in a study of T cell changes during pregnancy in multiple sclerosis. Measured with immunoSEQ multiplex PCR; TCRdb has only the in-frame clones, and not every one. Of tens of thousands of clones in the sample, about 88% were seen once. Here the sequenced sample was CD4+ T cells from peripheral blood mononuclear cells, taken in the first trimester of pregnancy. Source of these receptors: a female donor with multiple sclerosis, enrolled in a pregnancy study. Both conserved end residues are part of each CDR3. D genes are given only for firm matches. The size entry is marked missing in some rows and otherwise reads once, few, many or a size class.

TRBD2 TRBJ2-7 TRBV28 NA CASSLGGGYEQYF TGTGCCAGCAGTTTGGGGGGGGGCTACGAGCAGTACTTC
TRBD1 TRBJ2-7 TRBV5-1 NA CASSLDGQEPYEQYF TGCGCCAGCAGCTTGGATGGACAGGAGCCCTACGAGCAGTACTTC
TRBD1 TRBJ1-2 TRBV19 NA CASSVTGGKGGYTF TGTGCCAGTAGCGTGACAGGGGGTAAGGGAGGCTACACCTTC
TRBD1 TRBJ2-5 TRBV30 NA CAWGDSLETQYF TGTGCCTGGGGGGACAGTTTGGAGACCCAGTACTTC
NA TRBJ1-2 TRBV5-1 NA CASSLVPQTGYGYTF TGCGCCAGCAGCTTGGTACCTCAAACAGGCTATGGCTACACCTTC
TRBD2 TRBJ2-1 TRBV5-1 NA CASRTLADSYNEQFF TGCGCCAGCAGGACACTAGCGGACTCCTACAATGAGCAGTTCTTC
TRBD2 TRBJ2-7 TRBV18 NA CASSLNSGKPYEQYF TGTGCCAGCTCACTTAATAGCGGGAAGCCCTACGAGCAGTACTTC
NA TRBJ1-3 TRBV10-1 few CASSPAGVAGNTIYF TGCGCCAGCAGTCCCGCGGGGGTCGCTGGAAACACCATATATTTT
NA TRBJ2-7 TRBV4-1 NA CASSHYPQNRVLEQYF TGCGCCAGCAGCCACTATCCCCAAAACAGGGTACTCGAGCAGTACTTC
NA TRBJ2-7 TRBV9 NA CASSASGLVYEQYF TGTGCCAGCAGCGCCTCGGGACTCGTCTACGAGCAGTACTTC
NA TRBJ2-7 TRBV28 once CASTSQGDYEQYF TGTGCCAGCACCTCGCAGGGCGATTACGAGCAGTACTTC
TRBD2 TRBJ2-2 TRBV4-2 once CASSQGLAVTGELFF TGTGCCAGCAGCCAAGGACTAGCGGTTACCGGGGAGCTGTTTTTT
NA TRBJ2-7 TRBV7-6 once CASSLAGQRKHEQYF TGTGCCAGCAGCTTGGCGGGACAGAGGAAGCACGAGCAGTACTTC